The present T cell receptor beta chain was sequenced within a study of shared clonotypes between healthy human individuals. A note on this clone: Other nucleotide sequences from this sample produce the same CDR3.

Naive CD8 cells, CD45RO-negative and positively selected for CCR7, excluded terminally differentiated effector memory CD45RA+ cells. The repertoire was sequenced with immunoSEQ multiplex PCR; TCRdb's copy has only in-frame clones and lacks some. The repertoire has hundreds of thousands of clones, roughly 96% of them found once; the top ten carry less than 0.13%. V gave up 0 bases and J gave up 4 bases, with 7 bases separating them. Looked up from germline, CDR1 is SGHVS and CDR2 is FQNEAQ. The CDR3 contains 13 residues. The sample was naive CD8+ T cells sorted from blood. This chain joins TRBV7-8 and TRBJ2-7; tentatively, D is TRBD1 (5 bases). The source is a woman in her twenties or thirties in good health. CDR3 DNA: TGTGCCAGCAGCTTAGCTAGGGGTTACGAGCAGTACTTC. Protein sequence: CASSLARGYEQYF.